Following are 27 T cell receptor beta chains from one sample sequenced in a study of cytomegalovirus exposure and HLA in healthy donors. With 60 Vbeta and 13 Jbeta primers, the PCR was carried out. Generated by immunoSEQ multiplex PCR, the TCRdb table keeps only in-frame clones and is missing some. Among around 72,000 clones listed, roughly 72% were seen once. The sample was PBMCs. The origin of the receptors is a man aged 45-65 years in good health and CMV-seronegative.

The V and J genes are TRBV18 and TRBJ2-7, with 9 bases that match TRBD1. Germline CDR1 is KGHSH and CDR2 is LQKENI. V lost 1 base, J lost 6 bases, and 10 bases stayed unmatched. This CDR3 has 16 amino acids. CDR3 sequence (DNA): TGTGCCAGCTCACCACTCTCGGACAGGGGTTTAATCGAGCAGTACTTC. It is translated as CASSPLSDRGLIEQYF.

The chain recombines TRBV10-3 with TRBJ1-1, with D hard to call. The length of the CDR3 is 15 residues. Germline V gene lookup returns CDR1 ENHRY and CDR2 SYGVKD. V was clipped by 3 bases and J by 0 bases, with 11 bases between them. The CDR3 DNA is TGTGCCATCAGTGACCTCGGGGTCATGAACACTGAAGCTTTCTTT. Amino acids: CAISDLGVMNTEAFF.

CDR3 bases: TGTGCCAGCAGCTTCAACAGGGGGCAAGAGACCCAGTACTTC. It translates to CASSFNRGQETQYF. The chain recombines TRBV5-4 with TRBJ2-5; 8 positions agree with TRBD1. Germline lookup yields CDR1 SGHNT and CDR2 YYREEE (reference sequence). Trimming took 2 bases from V and 2 from J; bases not matched to a gene: 2. This CDR3 is 14 amino acids long.

The rearrangement uses TRBV2 and TRBJ1-2, with 9 bases lining up with TRBD1. CDR1 and CDR2 from the germline V gene are SNHLY and FYNNEI. J lost 6 bases, V lost 6 bases, and 14 bases had no gene match. The CDR3 runs 16 residues. The CDR3 sequence: CASSTLGQGGGNGYTF. In DNA, the CDR3 is TGTGCCAGCAGCACCCTGGGACAGGGTGGGGGCAATGGCTACACCTTC.

The J gene is TRBJ2-3, the V gene TRBV5-1; unclear D gene. The CDR3 contains 14 residues. V shed 6 bases and J shed 2 bases, with 13 bases lying between them. Per germline, CDR1 SGHRS and CDR2 YFSETQ. Written as DNA, the CDR3 is TGCGCCAGCAATGAAGGCCAGGTCACAGATACGCAGTATTTT. The encoded protein is CASNEGQVTDTQYF.

The genes are TRBV7-9 and TRBJ1-5; no clear D gene. The CDR3 sequence is 15 residues long. The germline V gene has CDR1 SEHNR and CDR2 FQNEAQ (reference sequence). The V end was cut by 5 bases, the J end by 3 bases, with 14 bases between. The DNA of the CDR3 is TGTGCCAGCAGCCTAGGAGCGACTGACAATCAGCCCCAGCATTTT. Translation: CASSLGATDNQPQHF.

The V and J genes are TRBV7-6 and TRBJ1-6, with D perhaps TRBD1 (6 bases). V was pared by 5 bases and J by 5 bases, with 13 bases between. The CDR3 loop spans 15 amino acids. Looked up from germline, CDR1 is SGHVS and CDR2 is FNYEAQ. The CDR3 reads CASSTKDSHNSPLHF. In DNA form, the CDR3 reads TGTGCCAGCAGCACCAAGGACAGTCATAATTCACCCCTCCACTTT.

This chain joins TRBV5-1 and TRBJ2-1; TRBD2 matches 12 bases. CDR1 and CDR2 (germline): SGHRS, YFSETQ. V was clipped by 4 bases and J by 7 bases; unmatched bases: 6. There are 15 residues in the CDR3. The CDR3 DNA reads TGCGCCAGCAGCCCGAGACTAGCGGGGGATAATGAGCAGTTCTTC. This gives the protein CASSPRLAGDNEQFF. Looking up the rest from reference TRBV5-1 and TRBJ2-1 gives the full variable domain: KAGVTQTPRYLIKTRGQQVTLSCSPISGHRSVSWYQQTPGQGLQFLFEYFSETQRNKGNFPGRFSGRQFSNSRSEMNVSTLELGDSALYLCASSPRLAGDNEQFFGPGTRLTVL.

Comment on this clone: At one boundary the junction diverges from the germline segment, which might be a read error. The CDR3 DNA reads TGTGCTAGCAGCACGGGACTGAATCAGCCCCAGCATTTT. Amino acids: CASSTGLNQPQHF. The chain recombines TRBV7-7 with TRBJ1-5, with D possibly being TRBD1 (5 bases). The CDR3 totals 13 residues. Germline V gene data show CDR1 as SSHAT and CDR2 as FNYEAQ (reference sequence). The entire variable domain, with the rest obtained from reference TRBV7-7 and TRBJ1-5, is as follows: GAGVSQSPRYKVTKRGQDVTLRCDPISSHATLYWYQQALGQGPEFLTYFNYEAQPDKSGLPSDRFSAERPEGSISTLTIQRTEQRDSAMYRCASSTGLNQPQHFGDGTRLSIL.

This clone was detected only a few times. One end of the junction fails to match germline, which may point to a read error. The chain has TRBV7-9 and TRBJ2-7, with 8 bases matching TRBD1. Germline CDR1 is SEHNR and CDR2 is FQNEAQ (reference sequence). This CDR3 contains 13 residues. The CDR3 DNA sequence: TGTTCCAGCAGCACGGGACAGGACTACGAGCAGTACTTC. This sequence encodes CSSSTGQDYEQYF.

This clone turned up a few times. The DNA for the CDR3 is TGCGCCAGCAGATTCCTAGACAGGGAAGAATCGGGCTACACCTTC. Its translation is CASRFLDREESGYTF. The chain has TRBV10-2 and TRBJ1-2; 7 bases match TRBD1. This CDR3 comprises 15 residues. Trimming took 6 bases from V and 8 from J; bases not matched to a gene: 15. CDR1 and CDR2 from the germline V gene are WSHSY and SAAADI.

The genes are TRBV19 and TRBJ2-5, with 12 bases fitting TRBD2. The closer fit of TRBJ2-7 to the DNA end suggests the J call may be wrong. The CDR3 spans 18 residues. Germline-derived CDR1 and CDR2 are LNHDA and SQIVND (reference sequence). Written as DNA, the CDR3 is TGTGCCAGTAGTCTTTCCCGAACTAGCGGGGGGAGCTCCTACGAGCAGTACTTC. Amino acids: CASSLSRTSGGSSYEQYF.

This chain connects TRBV6-1 to TRBJ2-7; 8 bases align to TRBD2. This CDR3 has 15 amino acids. Germline V gene data show CDR1 as MNHNS and CDR2 as SASEGT. V shed 6 bases and J 3 bases; nucleotides not matched to a gene: 10. CDR3 residues: CASSRLAYLHYEQYF. The CDR3 nucleotides read TGTGCCAGCAGCAGACTAGCGTATCTACACTACGAGCAGTACTTC.

The chain uses TRBV7-9 and TRBJ2-7, with D uncertain. From germline, CDR1 is SEHNR and CDR2 FQNEAQ (reference sequence). V was trimmed by 9 bases and J by 4 bases, leaving 16 bases between them. The CDR3 has 13 residues. In DNA, the CDR3 is TGTGCCAGTAAGAAGACGACTGGGTACGAGCAGTACTTC. Translated, it gives CASKKTTGYEQYF.

The chain uses TRBV30 and TRBJ1-2, with 10 positions matching TRBD1. Per the germline V gene, CDR1 is GTSNPN and CDR2 is SVGIG (reference sequence). The CDR3 sequence is 14 residues long. Trimming removed 2 bases from V and 3 bases from J; junction bases left unmatched: 3. The CDR3 is CAWSTGTGDYGYTF. CDR3 DNA sequence: TGTGCCTGGAGTACCGGGACAGGGGACTATGGCTACACCTTC.

The chain joins TRBV6-5 to TRBJ2-7; D is perhaps TRBD2 (5 bases). Trimming took 6 bases from V and 7 from J, leaving 16 bases between them. CDR1 is MNHEY, CDR2 SVGAGI, per germline. This CDR3 is 13 amino acids long. CDR3 DNA: TGTGCCAGCAGGGACGGACGGCGGGTAGAGCAGTACTTC. Protein product: CASRDGRRVEQYF.

This chain uses TRBV7-2 with TRBJ2-7; D perhaps matches TRBD2 (6 bases). CDR3 length: 14 amino acids. The V end was cut by 1 base, the J end by 3 bases, with 10 bases between. CDR1 is SGHTA, CDR2 FQGNSA, per germline. The CDR3 DNA sequence: TGTGCCAGCAGCTTAGGTCTAGCGTTCTACGAGCAGTACTTC. Translating gives CASSLGLAFYEQYF.

This sequence joins TRBV6-1 and TRBJ1-2; the D gene is possibly TRBD1 (6 bases). V dropped 1 base and J dropped 5 bases, with 14 bases sitting between them. The CDR3 runs 15 residues. Germline V gene data show CDR1 as MNHNS and CDR2 as SASEGT. Written as DNA, the CDR3 is TGTGCCAGCAGTGAAGGAGGGGGTTTAAGATATGGCTACACCTTC. Its translation: CASSEGGGLRYGYTF.

This clone has only a few counts. This chain uses TRBV13 with TRBJ2-1; TRBD2 aligns across 11 bases. The CDR3 runs 16 residues. V lost 1 base to trimming and J lost 10 bases; unmatched junction nucleotides: 9. In germline, CDR1 is PRHDT, CDR2 FYEKMQ (reference sequence). This CDR3 reads CASSLEGSGGAGEQFF. DNA for the CDR3: TGTGCCAGCAGCTTAGAGGGTAGCGGGGGGGCCGGGGAGCAGTTCTTC.

The V gene is TRBV7-8, the J gene TRBJ2-3; D ambiguous. Trimming shortened V by 3 bases and J by 5 bases, and 3 bases separated the two germline ends. Looked up from germline, CDR1 is SGHVS and CDR2 is FQNEAQ. CDR3 size: 11 residues. CDR3 sequence reads: CASSFGDTQYF. In nucleotides, the CDR3 is TGTGCCAGCAGCTTCGGAGATACGCAGTATTTT.

This clone was seen a single time. The chain employs TRBV5-1 and TRBJ1-2; D unresolved. CDR3 size: 12 residues. From germline, CDR1 is SGHRS and CDR2 YFSETQ. V gave up 5 bases and J gave up 4 bases, with 9 bases separating them. The CDR3 spells CASSRESYGYTF. The CDR3 region has the DNA TGCGCCAGCAGTAGGGAGAGCTATGGCTACACCTTC.

This rearrangement joins TRBV7-6 to TRBJ2-5, with TRBD2 identical over 7 bases. Germline CDR1 SGHVS, CDR2 FNYEAQ. V gave up 1 base and J gave up 3 bases; unmatched junction bases: 8. The CDR3 covers 16 residues. The CDR3 DNA reads as TGTGCCAGCAGCTTAGGTGGGGGGGTCCTCAAAGAGACCCAGTACTTC. Amino acid sequence: CASSLGGGVLKETQYF.

This chain links TRBV5-5 with TRBJ2-2; D perhaps matches TRBD1 (5 bases). There are 15 residues in the CDR3. Germline CDR1 and CDR2: SGHKS and YYEKEE (reference sequence). The ends were cut back, 3 bases at V and 4 bases at J, with 13 bases in the middle. CDR3 bases: TGTGCCAGCAGCTCAGTGTCCAGGGCCACCGGGGAGCTGTTTTTT. Amino acids: CASSSVSRATGELFF.

The chain employs TRBV29-1 and TRBJ1-1; D call uncertain. The V and J ends lost 2 bases and 1 base respectively, with 8 bases between them. CDR3 length: 13 residues. Germline-derived CDR1 and CDR2 are SQVTM and ANQGSEA. The CDR3 sequence is CSVENSRNTEAFF. The CDR3, as DNA: TGCAGCGTTGAAAACAGTCGGAACACTGAAGCTTTCTTT.

The V and J genes are TRBV29-1 and TRBJ2-7, with 7 positions matching TRBD1. Germline V lookup: CDR1 SQVTM, CDR2 ANQGSEA. Unmatched junction bases numbered 10, after V lost 4 bases and J lost 4 bases. The CDR3 has 14 amino acids. The CDR3 DNA follows: TGCAGCGTTGGAGGGACAGAAACGGGATACGAGCAGTACTTC. Translating it yields CSVGGTETGYEQYF.

The chain couples TRBV30 to TRBJ2-3, with D unresolved. Trimming left V 1 base short and J 0 bases short, with 11 bases between. The CDR3 runs to 15 residues. Per the germline V gene, CDR1 is GTSNPN and CDR2 is SVGIG (reference sequence). The CDR3 is CAWSGIGVSTDTQYF. For the CDR3, the DNA is TGTGCCTGGAGTGGAATTGGAGTCAGCACAGATACGCAGTATTTT. Full variable domain (missing parts from reference TRBV30 and TRBJ2-3): SQTIHQWPATLVQPVGSPLSLECTVEGTSNPNLYWYRQAAGRGLQLLFYSVGIGQISSEVPQNLSASRPQDRQFILSSKKLLLSDSGFYLCAWSGIGVSTDTQYFGPGTRLTVL.

The chain employs TRBV10-3 and TRBJ1-1; 10 positions agree with TRBD1. The CDR3 loop spans 15 amino acids. Germline CDR1 and CDR2: ENHRY and SYGVKD. V shed 6 bases, J shed 5 bases, and the junction held 9 bases outside the gene matches. DNA for the CDR3: TGTGCCATCAGGGACAGGGGGGAAGTTTTGACTGAAGCTTTCTTT. Amino acids: CAIRDRGEVLTEAFF.